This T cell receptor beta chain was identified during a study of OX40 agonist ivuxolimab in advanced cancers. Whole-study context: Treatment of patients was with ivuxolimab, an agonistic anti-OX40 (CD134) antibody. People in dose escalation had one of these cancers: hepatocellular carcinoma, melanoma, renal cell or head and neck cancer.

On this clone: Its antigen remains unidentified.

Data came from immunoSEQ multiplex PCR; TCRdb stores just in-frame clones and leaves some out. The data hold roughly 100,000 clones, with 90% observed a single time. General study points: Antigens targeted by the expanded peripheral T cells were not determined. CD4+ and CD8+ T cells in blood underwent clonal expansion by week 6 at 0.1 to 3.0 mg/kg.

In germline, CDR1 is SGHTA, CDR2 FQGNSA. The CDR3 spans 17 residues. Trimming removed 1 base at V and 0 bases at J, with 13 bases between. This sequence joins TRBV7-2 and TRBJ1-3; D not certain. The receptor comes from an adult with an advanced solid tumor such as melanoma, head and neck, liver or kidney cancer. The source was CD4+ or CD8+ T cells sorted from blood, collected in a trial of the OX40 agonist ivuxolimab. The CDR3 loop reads CASSLEQLTSSGNTIYF. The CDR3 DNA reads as TGTGCCAGCAGCTTAGAACAGCTAACAAGCTCTGGAAACACCATATATTTT.